The 18 T cell receptor beta chains below were found in one sample sequenced in a study of blood T cell repertoires in COVID-19. Here immunoSEQ multiplex PCR was the method, and the copy in TCRdb shows in-frame clones only, minus some. This sample carries over 250,000 clones, 85% to 90% of them seen once, and the ten largest clones take 0.75% to 1%. The sample comprised peripheral blood. The receptor source for this set is a woman aged 40 to 50 who had recovered from COVID-19.

V is TRBV19 and J is TRBJ2-5, with 12 bases matching TRBD2. Germline-derived CDR1 and CDR2 are LNHDA and SQIVND (reference sequence). With 9 bases clipped from V and 4 bases from J, the junction kept 9 bases outside the gene matches. The CDR3 spans 15 residues. CDR3 coding DNA: TGTGCCAGCCGGGCCGGACTAGCGGGATCAGAGACCCAGTACTTC. It is translated as CASRAGLAGSETQYF.

This clone came up once. The V and J genes are TRBV7-2 and TRBJ1-1; 9 bases map to TRBD1. Germline assignment: CDR1 SGHTA and CDR2 FQGNSA. After removal of 5 bases from V and 4 bases from J, the junction contained 17 bases not matched to a gene. The CDR3 is 18 residues long. CDR3 sequence: CASSRPDRGRGWSTEAFF. DNA of the CDR3: TGTGCCAGCAGCCGCCCGGACAGGGGTAGGGGATGGAGCACTGAAGCTTTCTTT.

This chain connects TRBV18 to TRBJ1-2, with 10 bases identical to TRBD1. The CDR3 totals 15 residues. Trimming at V came to 5 bases and at J to 4 bases, leaving 7 bases not matched to a gene. CDR1 KGHSH and CDR2 LQKENI come from the germline V gene. Written as DNA, the CDR3 is TGTGCCAGCTCAGCCGACAGGGGGCCTTCCTATGGCTACACCTTC. Translated, it gives CASSADRGPSYGYTF.

The J gene is TRBJ2-1, the V gene TRBV27; maybe TRBD2 (6 bases). The CDR3 covers 12 residues. Germline values: CDR1 MNHEY, CDR2 SMNVEV (reference sequence). V lost 2 bases to trimming and J lost 10 bases, with 9 bases between them. The CDR3 nucleotides read TGTGCCAGCAGTTTAGTCGGGAGCGAGCAGTTCTTC. This translates into CASSLVGSEQFF.

The chain combines TRBV6-2 or TRBV6-3 with TRBJ1-4; no reliable D call. The CDR3 spans 15 residues. Germline V gene sequence: CDR1 MNHEY, CDR2 SVGEGT. Deletions cut 0 bases from V and 2 bases from J, with 7 bases between. The CDR3 nucleotides read TGTGCCAGCAGTTACTCGAGGAGGACTAATGAAAAACTGTTTTTT. Amino acid sequence: CASSYSRRTNEKLFF.

The chain uses TRBV6-2 or TRBV6-3 and TRBJ2-2; 7 bases are a match to TRBD2. Looked up from germline, CDR1 is MNHEY and CDR2 is SVGEGT. Trimming took 6 bases from V and 6 from J; bases not matched to a gene: 7. CDR3 length equals 14 residues. CDR3 nucleotides: TGTGCCAGCAGCTGGCCCGGGGGGTCCGGGGAGCTGTTTTTT. This translates into CASSWPGGSGELFF.

V and J are TRBV15 and TRBJ1-2; TRBD1 matches at 10 bases. This CDR3 has 16 amino acids. Trimming at V came to 0 bases and at J to 8 bases, leaving 9 bases not matched to a gene. The germline CDR1 and CDR2 sequences are LNHNV and YYDKDF (reference sequence). This CDR3 reads CATSRDWGTGAGGYTF. The CDR3 DNA reads as TGTGCCACCAGCAGAGATTGGGGGACAGGGGCAGGAGGCTACACCTTC.

Only a few counts were recorded for this clone. The CDR3 reads CASSLVGGEQYF. CDR3 sequence (DNA): TGTGCCAGCAGCTTAGTGGGGGGCGAGCAGTACTTC. The V call is TRBV11-2, the J call TRBJ2-7; tentatively, D is TRBD2 (6 bases). Germline loops: CDR1 SGHAT, CDR2 FQNNGV. The CDR3 is 12 amino acids. Trimming removed 1 base at V and 6 bases at J, with 7 bases between.

CDR3 DNA sequence: TGTGCCAGCAGCCCCGGGTCTCCCTACAATGAGCAGTTCTTC. It translates to CASSPGSPYNEQFF. This chain links TRBV2 with TRBJ2-1; no definite D call. Germline V gene lookup returns CDR1 SNHLY and CDR2 FYNNEI. V lost 6 bases and J 2 bases, leaving 11 bases between the germline ends. The CDR3 runs 14 residues.

The chain links TRBV7-8 to TRBJ1-2, with TRBD1 identical over 10 bases. The CDR3 is made up of 14 amino acids. V dropped 5 bases and J dropped 6; count of bases not matched to a gene: 6. The V gene's germline CDR1 is SGHVS and CDR2 FQNEAQ. CDR3 sequence (DNA): TGTGCCAGCAGCAGGGGACAGGGGCTAGATGGCTACACCTTC. It specifies CASSRGQGLDGYTF.

The chain's CDR3 is CASSHRLAGGGDTQYF. The CDR3, as DNA: TGTGCCAGCAGCCATCGACTAGCGGGAGGGGGGGATACGCAGTATTTT. The chain links TRBV3-1 (or the pseudogene TRBV3-2) to TRBJ2-3; 14 positions match TRBD2. The CDR3 spans 16 residues. V shed 3 bases and J 6 bases; nucleotides not matched to a gene: 5. Looked up from germline, CDR1 is LGHDT and CDR2 is YNNKEL (reference sequence).

V gene TRBV19 combines with J gene TRBJ2-3, with TRBD2 matching over 7 bases. CDR3 size: 14 residues. Germline V gene data show CDR1 as LNHDA and CDR2 as SQIVND (reference sequence). The V segment lost 3 bases and the J segment 6 bases; nucleotides outside the gene matches: 6. Written as DNA, the CDR3 is TGTGCCAGTAGTATGTTTGCGGGAGTGGATACGCAGTATTTT. It codes for CASSMFAGVDTQYF. The entire variable domain, with the rest obtained from reference TRBV19 and TRBJ2-3, is as follows: DGGITQSPKYLFRKEGQNVTLSCEQNLNHDAMYWYRQDPGQGLRLIYYSQIVNDFQKGDIAEGYSVSREKKESFPLTVTSAQKNPTAFYLCASSMFAGVDTQYFGPGTRLTVL.

J is TRBJ2-1 and V is TRBV11-3; 11 bases align to TRBD1. Germline assignment: CDR1 SGHNT and CDR2 YENEEA. V was clipped by 3 bases and J by 9 bases; unmatched bases: 7. The CDR3 has 15 residues. CDR3 in DNA: TGTGCCAGCAGCTTCGGACAGGGGGCGCGGGGTGAGCAGTTCTTC. Translated, it gives CASSFGQGARGEQFF.

This clone has just one count. V and J are TRBV9 and TRBJ1-2; 8 positions agree with TRBD1. This CDR3 has 14 residues. The germline CDR1 and CDR2 sequences are SGDLS and YYNGEE. V shed 3 bases and J 2 bases; nucleotides not matched to a gene: 3. For the CDR3, the DNA is TGTGCCAGCAGCGGGACAGGGAGGAACTATGGCTACACCTTC. Translation: CASSGTGRNYGYTF.

The chain uses TRBV6-5 and TRBJ1-2, with 7 bases fitting TRBD1. J lost 4 bases, V lost 4 bases, and 3 bases had no gene match. Germline-derived CDR1 and CDR2 are MNHEY and SVGAGI. The CDR3 runs 13 residues. Here the CDR3 DNA reads TGTGCCAGCAGTTCCGGGACAGTCTATGGCTACACCTTC. Translating gives CASSSGTVYGYTF.

This rearrangement joins TRBV5-1 to TRBJ2-7, with D uncertain. The CDR3 sequence is 15 residues long. V lost 0 bases and J lost 5, with 15 bases in between. Germline V CDR1 and CDR2: SGHRS, YFSETQ. For the CDR3, the DNA is TGCGCCAGCAGCTTGGCTACCCACCGAGTGGACGAGCAGTACTTC. Amino acid sequence: CASSLATHRVDEQYF.

V is TRBV6-6 and J is TRBJ2-7, with TRBD2 matching 8 bases. With 6 bases clipped from V and 4 bases from J, the junction kept 8 bases outside the gene matches. Germline V gene sequence: CDR1 MNHNY, CDR2 SVGAGI (reference sequence). The CDR3 has 14 amino acids. This CDR3 is CASSPGRAVYEQYF. The CDR3 DNA reads TGTGCCAGCAGCCCCGGGAGGGCGGTGTACGAGCAGTACTTC.

The chain combines TRBV7-9 with TRBJ2-2, with 8 bases lining up with TRBD2. Per the germline V gene, CDR1 is SEHNR and CDR2 is FQNEAQ (reference sequence). Trimming removed 0 bases from V and 6 bases from J; junction bases left unmatched: 3. The CDR3 consists of 15 residues. The CDR3 region is CASSLAGTSAGELFF. The CDR3, as DNA: TGTGCCAGCAGCTTAGCGGGGACTAGTGCCGGGGAGCTGTTTTTT.